These 21 T cell receptor beta chains originate from one sample sequenced in a study of blood T cell repertoires in COVID-19. The protocol was immunoSEQ multiplex PCR, while the TCRdb copy is restricted to in-frame clones and leaves out a portion. The sample holds hundreds of thousands of clones, almost 90% seen once. Sequencing was carried out using peripheral blood. The receptors shown here come from a man at least 80 years old with acute or convalescent COVID-19.

The rearrangement uses TRBV9 and TRBJ1-1; D gene unclear. V lost 4 bases and J lost 0, with 13 bases in between. This CDR3 has 15 amino acids. Germline CDR1 SGDLS, CDR2 YYNGEE. The CDR3 DNA follows: TGTGCCAGCAGCCACCCTTTCGGGTTGAACACTGAAGCTTTCTTT. Translated, it gives CASSHPFGLNTEAFF.

The chain links TRBV7-9 to TRBJ1-3; D not certain. Germline loops: CDR1 SEHNR, CDR2 FQNEAQ (reference sequence). The CDR3 sequence is 13 residues long. Trimming removed 5 bases from V and 0 bases from J, with 5 bases in between. The CDR3: CASSRGSGNTIYF. The CDR3 DNA sequence: TGTGCCAGCAGCCGGGGCTCTGGAAACACCATATATTTT.

CDR3 coding DNA: TGTGCCAGCAGTTGGGACAGGTCAAATCAGCCCCAGCATTTT. Translating it yields CASSWDRSNQPQHF. This rearrangement joins TRBV27 to TRBJ1-5, with TRBD1 identical over 8 bases. CDR3 length equals 14 residues. V lost 4 bases, J lost 4 bases, and 3 bases stayed unmatched. Germline V gene lookup returns CDR1 MNHEY and CDR2 SMNVEV (reference sequence).

With respect to this clone: The junction departs from the called germline gene at one end, perhaps through a read error. DNA of the CDR3: TGTGCCAGCACCTTAGGAGGGAACACTGAAGCTTTCTTT. This codes for CASTLGGNTEAFF. The gene calls are TRBV7-2 and TRBJ1-1; unclear D gene. The germline V gene has CDR1 SGHTA and CDR2 FQGNSA. The CDR3 consists of 13 residues.

Details on this clone: Other DNA variants within this sample encode the same CDR3. V usage is TRBV6-2 or TRBV6-3 and J usage is TRBJ1-1, with TRBD1 matching over 10 bases. In germline, CDR1 is MNHEY, CDR2 SVGEGT. The CDR3 extends over 16 amino acids. V trimming: 4 bases; J trimming: 0 bases; junction bases outside the gene matches: 5. The CDR3 is CASSSGTGVLNTEAFF. The CDR3 bases are TGTGCCAGCAGTTCGGGGACAGGGGTCCTGAACACTGAAGCTTTCTTT.

This clone appeared a single time. The rearrangement joins TRBV28 to TRBJ2-2, with D hard to call. V dropped 3 bases and J dropped 4 bases, with 9 bases sitting between them. CDR1 is MDHEN, CDR2 SYDVKM, per germline. This CDR3 region has 14 residues. CDR3 sequence reads: CASSFLQSTGELFF. The CDR3 DNA sequence: TGTGCCAGCAGTTTTTTACAGAGCACCGGGGAGCTGTTTTTT.

This clone was observed once. The chain combines TRBV7-8 with TRBJ2-2; D gene uncertain. Trimming removed 5 bases at V and 1 base at J, with 8 bases between. The CDR3 totals 14 residues. Germline CDR1 reads SGHVS; CDR2 reads FQNEAQ. This CDR3 reads CASSPVRNTGELFF. DNA for the CDR3: TGTGCCAGCAGCCCCGTTAGGAACACCGGGGAGCTGTTTTTT.

V usage is TRBV18 and J usage is TRBJ1-1; D is possibly TRBD1 (5 bases). The CDR3 sequence is 14 residues long. From germline, CDR1 is KGHSH and CDR2 LQKENI. V gave up 6 bases and J gave up 11 bases, with 22 bases separating them. CDR3 bases: TGTGCCAGCTCGCGGACCCAGACAGAGGTTTTGGCTTTCTTT. The encoded protein is CASSRTQTEVLAFF.

As concerns this clone: Other nucleotide sequences from this sample produce the same CDR3. The CDR3 spells CASSPPGADYNEQFF. Written as DNA, the CDR3 is TGTGCCAGCTCACCACCGGGTGCGGACTACAATGAGCAGTTCTTC. The rearrangement links TRBV18 to TRBJ2-1; D gene unclear. Per germline, CDR1 KGHSH and CDR2 LQKENI. V lost 0 bases to trimming and J lost 3 bases, with 9 bases between them. The CDR3 is made up of 15 amino acids.

J is TRBJ2-3 and V is TRBV18; TRBD2 matches at 8 bases. With 6 bases clipped from V and 3 bases from J, the junction kept 5 bases outside the gene matches. This CDR3 has 14 residues. The germline V gene has CDR1 KGHSH and CDR2 LQKENI. CDR3 sequence reads: CASSLAGRTDTQYF. In DNA, the CDR3 is TGTGCCAGCTCGTTAGCGGGGCGAACAGATACGCAGTATTTT.

V and J are TRBV6-2 or TRBV6-3 and TRBJ2-3; TRBD2 aligns across 11 bases. The junction had 11 bases not matched to a gene; V was cut back by 4 bases and J by 5 bases. This CDR3 is built from 17 residues. Germline CDR1 MNHEY, CDR2 SVGEGT. The CDR3 sequence: CASSSPTALAGEDTQYF. CDR3 DNA sequence: TGTGCCAGCAGTTCCCCTACAGCACTAGCGGGAGAAGATACGCAGTATTTT.

The rearrangement uses TRBV5-1 and TRBJ2-7; 9 bases are shared with TRBD1. The CDR3 is 15 amino acids. J was trimmed by 2 bases and V by 0 bases; bases with no gene match: 3. Germline CDR1 is SGHRS and CDR2 is YFSETQ. CDR3 sequence: CASSLGRDRAYEQYF. The CDR3 DNA reads as TGCGCCAGCAGCTTGGGCCGGGACAGGGCCTACGAGCAGTACTTC.

In this sample, this clone turned up many times. The gene calls are TRBV7-9 and TRBJ1-1; D possibly corresponds to TRBD1 (6 bases). Germline assignment: CDR1 SEHNR and CDR2 FQNEAQ (reference sequence). V lost 5 bases to trimming and J lost 5 bases, with 12 bases between them. CDR3 length: 13 amino acids. CDR3 protein: CASSIIQGTEAFF. The CDR3 nucleotides are TGTGCCAGCAGCATCATCCAGGGGACTGAAGCTTTCTTT. The variable domain in full, with the rest retrieved from reference TRBV7-9 and TRBJ1-1, is DTGVSQNPRHKITKRGQNVTFRCDPISEHNRLYWYRQTLGQGPEFLTYFQNEAQLEKSRLLSDRFSAERPKGSFSTLEIQRTEQGDSAMYLCASSIIQGTEAFFGQGTRLTVV.

This clone was counted between two and nine times. This chain joins TRBV3-1 (or the pseudogene TRBV3-2) and TRBJ2-7, with 9 positions matching TRBD2. With V trimmed by 2 bases and J by 4 bases, 9 bases remained unmatched. In germline, CDR1 is LGHDT, CDR2 YNNKEL (reference sequence). The CDR3 is 16 amino acids. This CDR3 reads CASSQRRGGRYYEQYF. DNA of the CDR3: TGTGCCAGCAGCCAAAGGCGGGGGGGCCGTTATTACGAGCAGTACTTC.

The count of this clone is one. This chain joins TRBV7-2 and TRBJ1-3; possible D gene TRBD1, 6 bases. Germline V gives CDR1 SGHTA, CDR2 FQGNSA. There are 16 residues in the CDR3. Trimming removed 5 bases from V and 0 bases from J, with 14 bases in between. CDR3 region: CASSPGQPGSGNTIYF. The DNA of the CDR3 is TGTGCCAGCAGCCCCGGACAGCCTGGCTCTGGAAACACCATATATTTT.

The genes are TRBV19 and TRBJ2-1; 13 nucleotides agree with TRBD2. The CDR3 is 13 residues long. The V and J ends lost 9 bases and 8 bases, in that order; junction bases with no gene match: 4. Germline lookup yields CDR1 LNHDA and CDR2 SQIVND (reference sequence). CDR3: CASSGTSGDEQFF. Written as DNA, the CDR3 is TGTGCCAGCTCCGGGACTAGCGGGGATGAGCAGTTCTTC. Complete variable domain (other parts from reference TRBV19 and TRBJ2-1): DGGITQSPKYLFRKEGQNVTLSCEQNLNHDAMYWYRQDPGQGLRLIYYSQIVNDFQKGDIAEGYSVSREKKESFPLTVTSAQKNPTAFYLCASSGTSGDEQFFGPGTRLTVL.

The J gene is TRBJ1-5, the V gene TRBV5-5, with D unclear. CDR1 is SGHKS, CDR2 YYEKEE, per germline (reference sequence). Deletions cut 0 bases from V and 0 bases from J, with 10 bases between. This CDR3 has 16 residues. This chain's CDR3 is CASSLGAGFSNQPQHF. The CDR3 bases are TGTGCCAGCAGCTTGGGGGCAGGATTTAGCAATCAGCCCCAGCATTTT.

The genes are TRBV11-2 and TRBJ2-1; 10 nucleotides line up with TRBD1. CDR1 is SGHAT, CDR2 FQNNGV, per germline. The ends lost 1 base at V and 7 bases at J; junction bases unmatched: 7. The CDR3 consists of 16 residues. The CDR3 reads CASSLVRGQGRNEQFF. DNA for the CDR3: TGTGCCAGCAGCTTAGTAAGGGGACAGGGGAGGAATGAGCAGTTCTTC.

The V and J genes are TRBV5-1 and TRBJ1-1; 8 positions match TRBD1. Germline CDR1 reads SGHRS; CDR2 reads YFSETQ. The CDR3 has 14 residues. After removal of 4 bases from V and 4 bases from J, the junction contained 6 bases not matched to a gene. The DNA of the CDR3 is TGCGCCAGCAGCAATGGACAGGGCGGCACTGAAGCTTTCTTT. This codes for CASSNGQGGTEAFF. The variable domain in full, with the rest retrieved from reference TRBV5-1 and TRBJ1-1, is KAGVTQTPRYLIKTRGQQVTLSCSPISGHRSVSWYQQTPGQGLQFLFEYFSETQRNKGNFPGRFSGRQFSNSRSEMNVSTLELGDSALYLCASSNGQGGTEAFFGQGTRLTVV.

The J gene is TRBJ2-3, the V gene TRBV28; 11 bases line up with TRBD2. The CDR3 consists of 15 residues. Germline loops: CDR1 MDHEN, CDR2 SYDVKM. The V segment lost 6 bases and the J segment 0 bases; nucleotides outside the gene matches: 2. The CDR3 is CASRLAGGSTDTQYF. The CDR3 DNA is TGTGCCAGCAGATTAGCGGGAGGGAGCACAGATACGCAGTATTTT.

This clone came up once. The chain links TRBV10-3 to TRBJ1-1, with D possibly matching TRBD1 (5 bases). Germline V gives CDR1 ENHRY, CDR2 SYGVKD. CDR3 length: 13 amino acids. V was clipped by 5 bases and J by 2 bases, with 9 bases between them. The DNA of the CDR3 is TGTGCCATCAGTTGGGACTTCAACACTGAAGCTTTCTTT. Translation gives CAISWDFNTEAFF.